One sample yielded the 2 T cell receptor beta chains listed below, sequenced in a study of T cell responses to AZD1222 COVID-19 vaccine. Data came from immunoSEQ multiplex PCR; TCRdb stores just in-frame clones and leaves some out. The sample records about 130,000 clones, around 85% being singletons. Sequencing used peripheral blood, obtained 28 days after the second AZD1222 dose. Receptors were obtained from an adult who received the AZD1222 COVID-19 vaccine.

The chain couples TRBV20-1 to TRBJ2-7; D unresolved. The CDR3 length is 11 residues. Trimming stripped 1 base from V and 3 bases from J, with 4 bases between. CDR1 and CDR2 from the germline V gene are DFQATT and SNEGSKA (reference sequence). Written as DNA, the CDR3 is TGCAGTGCTAGAGGGGACTACGAGCAGTACTTC. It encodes CSARGDYEQYF.

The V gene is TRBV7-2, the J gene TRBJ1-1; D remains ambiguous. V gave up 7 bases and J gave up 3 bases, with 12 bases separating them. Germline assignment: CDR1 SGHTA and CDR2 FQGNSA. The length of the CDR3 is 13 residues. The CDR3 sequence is CASNKPQDTEAFF. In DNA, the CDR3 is TGTGCCAGCAACAAACCTCAAGACACTGAAGCTTTCTTT.